This entry lists 10 T cell receptor beta chains sequenced from one sample in a study of response to subunit inactivated influenza vaccine. From the RT-PCR reads, TCRdb called clonotypes with MiXCR, one entry per CDR3 protein. The data hold hundreds of thousands of distinct CDR3 sequences, with about 11% observed a single time. These data also featured in a second study, about T cells expressing NK-cell markers. That work contributes: As the method of synthesis, 5'RACE template switching with UMIs yielded TCR beta cDNA.

This sample comprised PBMCs from blood, obtained on the day of vaccination. These TCRs come from a man in his fifties who received an inactivated influenza vaccine.

This clonotype turned up a few times. The genes are TRBV24-1 and TRBJ2-1; TRBD1 or TRBD2 may be the D gene (5 bases each). Trimming pared 8 bases from V and 7 bases from J, leaving 14 bases between. The CDR3 contains 13 residues. The germline CDR1 and CDR2 sequences are KGHDR and SFDVKD. The CDR3 DNA reads as TGTGCCACCACCAGTCGGGGCGGGAATGAGCAGTTCTTC. Protein product: CATTSRGGNEQFF.

The J gene is TRBJ2-1, the V gene TRBV2, with 11 bases aligning to TRBD2. The CDR3 has 15 residues. Germline V gene sequence: CDR1 SNHLY, CDR2 FYNNEI. With 2 bases clipped from V and 9 bases from J, the junction kept 6 bases outside the gene matches. This chain's CDR3 is CASSELLAGAGEQFF. The DNA of the CDR3 is TGTGCCAGCAGTGAACTACTAGCGGGAGCGGGTGAGCAGTTCTTC.

This clonotype was counted a few times. This chain joins TRBV5-1 and TRBJ2-1; the match to TRBD2 covers 9 bases. Germline V gene data show CDR1 as SGHRS and CDR2 as YFSETQ. Trimming removed 5 bases from V and 6 bases from J; junction bases left unmatched: 6. CDR3 length: 14 amino acids. The CDR3 loop is CASRKRGESNEQFF. As DNA, the CDR3 is TGCGCCAGCAGAAAGCGGGGGGAGAGCAATGAGCAGTTCTTC. Full variable domain (remainder filled in from reference TRBV5-1 and TRBJ2-1): KAGVTQTPRYLIKTRGQQVTLSCSPISGHRSVSWYQQTPGQGLQFLFEYFSETQRNKGNFPGRFSGRQFSNSRSEMNVSTLELGDSALYLCASRKRGESNEQFFGPGTRLTVL.

This clonotype appeared a few times. The rearrangement joins TRBV4-3 to TRBJ2-5, with TRBD1 matching over 9 bases. The V gene end was trimmed by 0 bases and the J gene end by 5 bases; junction bases not matched to a gene: 4. The CDR3 contains 15 residues. Germline V CDR1 and CDR2: LGHNA, YSLEER. The CDR3 loop is CASSQDLGQGETQYF. Written as DNA, the CDR3 is TGCGCCAGCAGCCAAGATCTAGGACAGGGGGAGACCCAGTACTTC.

The chain joins TRBV28 to TRBJ1-1; 7 bases align to TRBD1. The CDR3 has 14 residues. Germline V gene sequence: CDR1 MDHEN, CDR2 SYDVKM. Germline trimming cut 10 bases from V and 1 base from J; bases unmatched to any gene: 9. The CDR3 bases are TGTGCCACCGCCGGGGGACAGTCGAACACTGAAGCTTTCTTT. It encodes CATAGGQSNTEAFF. The full variable domain, completed using reference TRBV28 and TRBJ1-1, is DVKVTQSSRYLVKRTGEKVFLECVQDMDHENMFWYRQDPGLGLRLIYFSYDVKMKEKGDIPEGYSVSREKKERFSLILESASTNQTSMYLCATAGGQSNTEAFFGQGTRLTVV.

V usage is TRBV6-1 and J usage is TRBJ2-7, with 9 bases matching TRBD1. Germline CDR1 and CDR2: MNHNS and SASEGT. The CDR3 extends over 14 amino acids. The V segment lost 8 bases and the J segment 3 bases; nucleotides outside the gene matches: 8. The CDR3 nucleotides read TGTGCCAGCGCCAAGACAGGGGGGTTCTACGAGCAGTACTTC. Translated, it gives CASAKTGGFYEQYF.

The chain recombines TRBV7-7 with TRBJ2-5; 7 positions match TRBD1. CDR3 length: 15 amino acids. Trimming at V came to 5 bases and at J to 7 bases, leaving 13 bases not matched to a gene. Germline values: CDR1 SSHAT, CDR2 FNYEAQ (reference sequence). The CDR3 region has the DNA TGTGCCAGCAGCCCCGGGGCAGGGGGTCAGGGGACCCAGTACTTC. It codes for CASSPGAGGQGTQYF.

This clonotype was found a few times. The genes are TRBV3-1 and TRBJ1-1; D gene ambiguous. Germline V lookup: CDR1 LGHDT, CDR2 YNNKEL (reference sequence). Trimming shortened V by 1 base and J by 8 bases, and 8 bases separated the two germline ends. This CDR3 contains 12 residues. CDR3 bases: TGTGCCAGCAGCCAAGGCGTACGGGAAGCTTTCTTT. Protein: CASSQGVREAFF.

This chain connects TRBV6-1 to TRBJ2-5; weak D call: TRBD2 (7 bases). The V gene lost 6 bases and the J gene lost 3 bases, with 20 bases spanning the gap. Per germline, CDR1 MNHNS and CDR2 SASEGT. The CDR3 sequence is 16 residues long. The CDR3 DNA reads TGTGCCAGCAGCTCCGTGGGGGGGCGAACAAAAGAGACCCAGTACTTC. Translating gives CASSSVGGRTKETQYF.

V usage is TRBV19 and J usage is TRBJ1-1; TRBD1 might be the D (5 bases). Between the trimmed V and J ends, which lost 3 bases and 5 bases, there was a span of 10 bases. The CDR3 runs to 13 residues. The germline V gene has CDR1 LNHDA and CDR2 SQIVND (reference sequence). The CDR3 sequence: CASSITSGTEAFF. The CDR3 DNA follows: TGTGCCAGTAGTATTACGTCAGGGACTGAAGCTTTCTTT. The variable domain in full, with the rest retrieved from reference TRBV19 and TRBJ1-1, is DGGITQSPKYLFRKEGQNVTLSCEQNLNHDAMYWYRQDPGQGLRLIYYSQIVNDFQKGDIAEGYSVSREKKESFPLTVTSAQKNPTAFYLCASSITSGTEAFFGQGTRLTVV.